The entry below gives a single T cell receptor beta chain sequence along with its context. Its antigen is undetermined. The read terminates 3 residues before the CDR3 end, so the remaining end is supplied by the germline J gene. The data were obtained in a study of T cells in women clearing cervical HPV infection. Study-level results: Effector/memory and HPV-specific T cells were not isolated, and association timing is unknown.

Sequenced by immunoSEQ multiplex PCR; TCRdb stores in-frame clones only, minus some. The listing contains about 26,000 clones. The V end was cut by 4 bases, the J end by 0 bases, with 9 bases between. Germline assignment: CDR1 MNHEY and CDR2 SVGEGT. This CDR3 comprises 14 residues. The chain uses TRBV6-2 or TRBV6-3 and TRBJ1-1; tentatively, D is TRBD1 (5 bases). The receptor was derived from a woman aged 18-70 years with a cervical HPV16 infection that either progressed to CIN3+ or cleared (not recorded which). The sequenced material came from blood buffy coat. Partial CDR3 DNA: TGTGCCAGCAGTTGGCCCAGGGTGAACACTGAA. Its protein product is CASSWPRVNTE. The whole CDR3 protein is CASSWPRVNTEAFF.